Listed below are T cell receptor beta chains from one sample, sequenced in a study of blood T cell repertoires in COVID-19. Generated by immunoSEQ multiplex PCR, the TCRdb table keeps only in-frame clones and is missing some. The sample has 250,000 or so clones; approximately 86% are singletons. Sequencing input: peripheral blood. The receptors derive from a woman aged 55-70 years with COVID-19, enrolled during active disease. Each CDR3 is given with its conserved first and last residue.

V gene: TRBV11-2
J gene: TRBJ2-1
CDR3 protein: CASSSRLAGGLDEQFF

V gene: TRBV20-1
J gene: TRBJ2-7
CDR3 protein: CSASGYEQYF

V gene: TRBV6-5
J gene: TRBJ1-1
CDR3 protein: CASRKPLQGTTEAFF

V gene: TRBV15
J gene: TRBJ2-5
CDR3 protein: CATSRRELQETQYF

V gene: TRBV28
J gene: TRBJ2-3
CDR3 protein: CASSFLQGGTDTQYF

V gene: TRBV18
J gene: TRBJ2-2
CDR3 protein: CASSPRTGANTGELFF

V gene: TRBV25-1
J gene: TRBJ1-4
CDR3 protein: CASSDPARSGGVSEKLFF

V gene: TRBV28
J gene: TRBJ1-1
CDR3 protein: CASSYSGVGRTEAFF

V gene: TRBV12-5
J gene: TRBJ2-3
CDR3 protein: CASGLGLATTDTQYF

V gene: TRBV6-1
J gene: TRBJ1-5
CDR3 protein: CASSGEQGFGNQPQHF

V gene: TRBV7-3
J gene: TRBJ1-2
CDR3 protein: CASSLDGTGVGYTF

V gene: TRBV3-1/TRBV3-2
J gene: TRBJ1-3
CDR3 protein: CASRRSGGAGGNTIYF

V gene: TRBV14
J gene: TRBJ2-7
CDR3 protein: CASSRYLAGGPNEQYF

V gene: TRBV2
J gene: TRBJ1-1
CDR3 protein: CASSEANRGQEAFF

V gene: TRBV9
J gene: TRBJ2-1
CDR3 protein: CASSRTSGRGTYEQFF

V gene: TRBV5-1
J gene: TRBJ1-2
CDR3 protein: CASSLGRQGPKDGYTF

V gene: TRBV2
J gene: TRBJ2-7
CDR3 protein: CASSEGGPNEQYF

V gene: TRBV9
J gene: TRBJ1-6
CDR3 protein: CASSVQGYSPLHF

V gene: TRBV7-9
J gene: TRBJ2-1
CDR3 protein: CASSLESGRGLDQFF

V gene: TRBV3-1/TRBV3-2
J gene: TRBJ2-7
CDR3 protein: CASSQGADRGREEQYF

V gene: TRBV28
J gene: TRBJ2-2
CDR3 protein: CASSLWLLDTGPGELFF

V gene: TRBV6-2/TRBV6-3
J gene: TRBJ1-2
CDR3 protein: CASSRTRTGSSYTF

V gene: TRBV6-5
J gene: TRBJ2-7
CDR3 protein: CASRPQGARYEQYF

V gene: TRBV4-1
J gene: TRBJ1-2
CDR3 protein: CASSQDRRGGHWKRDGYTF

V gene: TRBV9
J gene: TRBJ1-2
CDR3 protein: CASSSPRAEGGYGYTF

V gene: TRBV5-8
J gene: TRBJ1-1
CDR3 protein: CASSLGGYEAFF

V gene: TRBV5-1
J gene: TRBJ2-3
CDR3 protein: CASSNIGTSGSTDTQYF

V gene: TRBV3-1/TRBV3-2
J gene: TRBJ1-5
CDR3 protein: CASSRTGKYQPQHF

V gene: TRBV9
J gene: TRBJ2-5
CDR3 protein: CASSIGQGQETQYF

V gene: TRBV14
J gene: TRBJ2-5
CDR3 protein: CASSQDNREETQYF

V gene: TRBV3-1/TRBV3-2
J gene: TRBJ1-3
CDR3 protein: CASSGGRISGNTIYF

V gene: TRBV6-2/TRBV6-3
J gene: TRBJ1-1
CDR3 protein: CASSYLGPRTEAFF

V gene: TRBV2
J gene: TRBJ2-1
CDR3 protein: CASSVTSGRSNEQFF

V gene: TRBV14
J gene: TRBJ1-6
CDR3 protein: CASSLGTGPYNSPLHF

V gene: TRBV7-2
J gene: TRBJ1-1
CDR3 protein: CASSETGFPTEAFF

V gene: TRBV7-8
J gene: TRBJ2-7
CDR3 protein: CATKPELSSYEQYF

V gene: TRBV10-3
J gene: TRBJ1-4
CDR3 protein: CAISIDLTNEKLFF

V gene: TRBV7-9
J gene: TRBJ2-3
CDR3 protein: CASSLVRGSTDTQYF

V gene: TRBV6-5
J gene: TRBJ2-5
CDR3 protein: CATAGTLYQETQYF

V gene: TRBV2
J gene: TRBJ2-3
CDR3 protein: CASSATTSGSPSTDTQYF

V gene: TRBV6-4
J gene: TRBJ1-6
CDR3 protein: CASSRDRGNSPLHF

V gene: TRBV2
J gene: TRBJ2-3
CDR3 protein: CASRGRTSGSLDTQYF

V gene: TRBV10-3
J gene: TRBJ1-6
CDR3 protein: CAISERDRGFVGLFSPLHF

V gene: TRBV4-3
J gene: TRBJ2-4
CDR3 protein: CASSQAVQGLTIENIQYF

V gene: TRBV14
J gene: TRBJ2-7
CDR3 protein: CASSRGFYEQYF

V gene: TRBV13
J gene: TRBJ1-3
CDR3 protein: CASSLGGRNNGNTIYF

V gene: TRBV27
J gene: TRBJ1-2
CDR3 protein: CASSQNSQGRYGYTF

V gene: TRBV11-3
J gene: TRBJ2-1
CDR3 protein: CASSLGTSGNNEQFF

V gene: TRBV10-1
J gene: TRBJ2-5
CDR3 protein: CASSDRTSGGQETQYF

V gene: TRBV6-5
J gene: TRBJ2-7
CDR3 protein: CASRAYYEQYF

V gene: TRBV6-5
J gene: TRBJ1-1
CDR3 protein: CASSYSKGGLGTEAFF

V gene: TRBV5-8
J gene: TRBJ1-1
CDR3 protein: CASSIRTGWATEAFF

V gene: TRBV19
J gene: TRBJ1-1
CDR3 protein: CASSAGRQVGAFF

V gene: TRBV5-4
J gene: TRBJ2-3
CDR3 protein: CASSLAGRSTGDTQYF

V gene: TRBV6-5
J gene: TRBJ2-1
CDR3 protein: CASTPAGGSYNEQFF

V gene: TRBV19
J gene: TRBJ2-5
CDR3 protein: CASSPRLAGLGRETQYF

V gene: TRBV11-3
J gene: TRBJ2-1
CDR3 protein: CASSLGGVGEQFF

V gene: TRBV28
J gene: TRBJ2-1
CDR3 protein: CASSLGSGRVYNEQFF